Below, 11 T cell receptor beta chains from the same sample are listed, as sequenced in a study of blood T cell repertoires in COVID-19. Produced via immunoSEQ multiplex PCR; TCRdb's table is partial and in-frame only. The table includes approximately 93,000 clones, about nine tenths detected once. Specimen: peripheral blood. Receptor source: a human donor in a cohort sampled during active COVID-19.

This clone showed up just once. The chain employs TRBV28 and TRBJ1-6, with D perhaps matching TRBD1 (6 bases). This CDR3 region has 15 residues. The V and J ends lost 2 bases and 7 bases respectively, with 12 bases between them. Per the germline V gene, CDR1 is MDHEN and CDR2 is SYDVKM. The CDR3 spells CASSLGTRGNSPLHF. Here the CDR3 DNA reads TGTGCCAGCAGTTTAGGGACACGGGGAAATTCACCCCTCCACTTT.

This chain links TRBV30 with TRBJ2-1, with 7 bases matching TRBD2. V dropped 5 bases and J dropped 10; count of bases not matched to a gene: 11. There are 13 residues in the CDR3. The V gene's germline CDR1 is GTSNPN and CDR2 SVGIG (reference sequence). The DNA for the CDR3 is TGTGCCTGGGAGCGGGGCTCACAAGGCGAGCAGTTCTTC. Encoded protein: CAWERGSQGEQFF. Supplemented by reference TRBV30 and TRBJ2-1, the full variable domain reads SQTIHQWPATLVQPVGSPLSLECTVEGTSNPNLYWYRQAAGRGLQLLFYSVGIGQISSEVPQNLSASRPQDRQFILSSKKLLLSDSGFYLCAWERGSQGEQFFGPGTRLTVL.

This clone was observed a single time. V gene TRBV6-2 or TRBV6-3 combines with J gene TRBJ2-6; 9 nucleotides agree with TRBD1. The V gene's germline CDR1 is MNHEY and CDR2 SVGEGT. CDR3 length equals 18 residues. With V trimmed by 5 bases and J by 0 bases, 8 bases remained unmatched. The CDR3 here is CASSPGTGRSSGANVLTF. For the CDR3, the DNA is TGTGCCAGCAGTCCCGGGACAGGGAGGAGCTCTGGGGCCAACGTCCTGACTTTC.

The chain is built from TRBV2 and TRBJ2-3, with D perhaps matching TRBD2 (6 bases). The CDR3 covers 15 residues. V gave up 3 bases and J gave up 1 base, with 11 bases separating them. CDR1 is SNHLY, CDR2 FYNNEI, per germline. In nucleotides, the CDR3 is TGTGCCAGCAGTGAGTGGGGGGTTCGCACAGATACGCAGTATTTT. This translates into CASSEWGVRTDTQYF. The entire variable domain, with the rest obtained from reference TRBV2 and TRBJ2-3, is as follows: EPEVTQTPSHQVTQMGQEVILRCVPISNHLYFYWYRQILGQKVEFLVSFYNNEISEKSEIFDDQFSVERPDGSNFTLKIRSTKLEDSAMYFCASSEWGVRTDTQYFGPGTRLTVL.

This clone has only one observation. The V and J genes are TRBV10-3 and TRBJ2-7; 11 positions agree with TRBD2. Trimming at V came to 4 bases and at J to 3 bases, leaving 2 bases not matched to a gene. Germline CDR1 and CDR2: ENHRY and SYGVKD. CDR3 length: 14 amino acids. The DNA for the CDR3 is TGTGCCATCAGTGTCGGGACTAGCGGCTACGAGCAGTACTTC. Its protein product is CAISVGTSGYEQYF.

This chain connects TRBV2 to TRBJ2-2; TRBD1 aligns across 7 bases. The CDR3 length is 15 residues. Germline V CDR1 and CDR2: SNHLY, FYNNEI. V shed 2 bases, J shed 3 bases, and the junction held 3 bases outside the gene matches. The CDR3 coding sequence is TGTGCCAGCAGTGAAACAGGGGCGGACACCGGGGAGCTGTTTTTT. Amino acid sequence: CASSETGADTGELFF.

The rearrangement joins TRBV3-1 (or the pseudogene TRBV3-2) to TRBJ2-4; no clear D gene. Germline V gene sequence: CDR1 LGHDT, CDR2 YNNKEL (reference sequence). V lost 6 bases and J 8 bases, leaving 8 bases between the germline ends. The CDR3 spans 11 residues. The CDR3 loop is CASRGEDIQYF. The CDR3 coding sequence is TGTGCCAGCAGGGGCGAAGACATTCAGTACTTC.

This sequence joins TRBV7-8 and TRBJ2-7; 7 positions match TRBD1. Germline lookup yields CDR1 SGHVS and CDR2 FQNEAQ. The CDR3 runs to 15 residues. V shed 4 bases, J shed 4 bases, and the junction held 10 bases outside the gene matches. The CDR3 DNA follows: TGTGCCAGCAGCTCTTCCCTAGGGGGCGAGTACGAGCAGTACTTC. This codes for CASSSSLGGEYEQYF.

The chain is built from TRBV7-3 and TRBJ2-2; 7 bases are shared with TRBD1. CDR1 is SGHTA, CDR2 FQGTGA, per germline. Trimming cost V 5 bases and J 4 bases; bases outside gene matches: 1. The CDR3 loop spans 13 amino acids. In nucleotides, the CDR3 is TGTGCCAGCAGCCCAGGGGGCACCGGGGAGCTGTTTTTT. It yields the protein CASSPGGTGELFF.

The chain has TRBV18 and TRBJ2-7; a weak D match, TRBD1 (5 bases). There are 15 residues in the CDR3. In germline, CDR1 is KGHSH, CDR2 LQKENI. V lost 3 bases and J 2 bases, leaving 14 bases between the germline ends. CDR3 in DNA: TGTGCCAGCTCACCTCCACCAGGGTTTCCCTACGAGCAGTACTTC. It codes for CASSPPPGFPYEQYF.

This chain uses TRBV30 with TRBJ2-2; D gene uncertain. V was trimmed by 2 bases and J by 6 bases, leaving 13 bases between them. The CDR3 is 14 amino acids. The germline gives CDR1 GTSNPN, CDR2 SVGIG (reference sequence). The CDR3 sequence is CAWSPPGSSGELFF. For the CDR3, the DNA is TGTGCCTGGAGTCCTCCCGGTAGTTCCGGGGAGCTGTTTTTT.